These 15 T cell receptor beta chains were sequenced from one sample in a study of blood T cells in healthy people across ages. It was with a sample-barcoded 5' primer and a J-beta primer mix that a second PCR of about 6 to 11 cycles was run. Each CDR3 protein gets one entry after TCRdb re-called the 5' RACE reads with MiXCR. The profile shows approximately 800,000 distinct CDR3 sequences, around 62% of them singletons. Sequenced material: blood. The receptors come from a man aged 25-40 years in good health.

This chain uses TRBV9 with TRBJ2-5, with TRBD1 as a possible D gene (6 bases). Between the trimmed V and J ends, which lost 4 bases and 2 bases, there was a span of 15 bases. The CDR3 runs to 15 residues. Germline CDR1 SGDLS, CDR2 YYNGEE. The CDR3 region is CASSQTRDTQETQYF. The CDR3 DNA sequence: TGTGCCAGCAGCCAAACCCGGGACACACAAGAGACCCAGTACTTC. Based on the CDR3 plus reference TRBV9 and TRBJ2-5, the full variable domain is DSGVTQTPKHLITATGQRVTLRCSPRSGDLSVYWYQQSLDQGLQFLIQYYNGEERAKGNILERFSAQQFPDLHSELNLSSLELGDSALYFCASSQTRDTQETQYFGPGTRLLVL.

The rearrangement links TRBV6-2 or TRBV6-3 to TRBJ2-6, with TRBD1 as a possible D gene (5 bases). Germline lookup yields CDR1 MNHEY and CDR2 SVGEGT. This CDR3 is 19 amino acids long. With 0 bases removed from V and 0 bases from J, the gap between germline ends came to 15 bases. Here the CDR3 reads CASSYSDSQRASGANVLTF. The CDR3 coding sequence is TGTGCCAGCAGTTACTCTGACAGCCAAAGAGCCTCTGGGGCCAACGTCCTGACTTTC.

V is TRBV28 and J is TRBJ2-7; D perhaps matches TRBD1 (6 bases). Trimming stripped 10 bases from V and 4 bases from J, with 17 bases between. The CDR3 has 13 amino acids. Germline V gene lookup returns CDR1 MDHEN and CDR2 SYDVKM. The CDR3 coding sequence is TGTGCCACCGCCCGACAGGTTCCATACGAGCAGTACTTC. Amino acid sequence: CATARQVPYEQYF.

The chain carries TRBV27 and TRBJ2-7; tentative D call: TRBD1 (5 bases). The germline V and J ends were trimmed by 6 bases and 1 base, with 10 bases remaining between them. The CDR3 has 13 residues. The germline V gene encodes CDR1 MNHEY and CDR2 SMNVEV (reference sequence). CDR3 loop: CASRPDSSYEQYF. The CDR3 nucleotides read TGTGCCAGCAGACCTGACAGTTCCTACGAGCAGTACTTC.

The rearrangement uses TRBV12-3 or TRBV12-4 and TRBJ2-7; no reliable D call. V was shortened by 6 bases and J by 4 bases, with 4 bases between the two germline ends. The CDR3 length is 10 residues. In nucleotides, the CDR3 is TGTGCCAGCAGAATTTACGAGCAGTACTTC. As protein: CASRIYEQYF.

The V call is TRBV29-1, the J call TRBJ1-4; TRBD1 agrees at 7 bases. The CDR3 extends over 13 amino acids. The germline V gene has CDR1 SQVTM and CDR2 ANQGSEA. Trimming at V came to 7 bases and at J to 1 base, leaving 3 bases not matched to a gene. The CDR3 coding sequence is TGCAGCGCCTGGACAGGAACTAATGAAAAACTGTTTTTT. Its translation is CSAWTGTNEKLFF.

V is TRBV29-1 and J is TRBJ2-1, with TRBD2 identical over 12 bases. This CDR3 contains 17 residues. The germline gives CDR1 SQVTM, CDR2 ANQGSEA. This chain's CDR3 is CREWGTSGGRHTYEQFF. CDR3 coding DNA: TGCAGAGAATGGGGCACTAGCGGGGGGCGCCACACCTATGAGCAGTTCTTC.

This rearrangement joins TRBV12-3 or TRBV12-4 to TRBJ2-3; D unclear. Trimming shortened V by 3 bases and J by 6 bases, and 10 bases separated the two germline ends. The CDR3 consists of 13 residues. The CDR3 loop reads CASSFQPEDTQYF. The CDR3 DNA follows: TGTGCCAGCAGTTTTCAACCCGAGGATACGCAGTATTTT.

The chain has TRBV7-2 and TRBJ1-6; D is unresolved. The germline CDR1 and CDR2 sequences are SGHTA and FQGNSA. The CDR3 runs to 15 residues. V lost 6 bases and J lost 0, with 9 bases in between. Here the CDR3 reads CASRRGSSYNSPLHF. In nucleotides, the CDR3 is TGTGCCAGCAGGCGTGGAAGCTCCTATAATTCACCCCTCCACTTT.

The chain has TRBV12-3 or TRBV12-4 and TRBJ2-5; D remains ambiguous. The J call may be faulty, since TRBJ2-7 better matches the DNA end. The CDR3 sequence is 15 residues long. In DNA, the CDR3 is TGTGCCAGCAGCCCCAGCCCGGGCAGTACCTACGAGCAGTACTTC. Its protein is CASSPSPGSTYEQYF.

This sequence joins TRBV2 and TRBJ1-5; D is perhaps TRBD1 (6 bases). Deletions cut 8 bases from V and 5 bases from J, with 16 bases between. Germline-derived CDR1 and CDR2 are SNHLY and FYNNEI. The CDR3 loop spans 14 amino acids. The CDR3 sequence is CASGEGVPYQPQHF. CDR3 DNA: TGTGCCAGCGGAGAGGGGGTCCCCTATCAGCCCCAGCATTTT.

This chain joins TRBV28 and TRBJ2-7, with D possibly TRBD2 on 6 matching bases. CDR3 size: 15 residues. Deletions cut 2 bases from V and 1 base from J, with 12 bases between. CDR1 and CDR2 from the germline V gene are MDHEN and SYDVKM. DNA for the CDR3: TGTGCCAGCAGTTTAGGGGGACTCGAATCCTACGAGCAGTACTTC. Amino acid sequence: CASSLGGLESYEQYF.

This chain connects TRBV7-7 to TRBJ2-3; tentatively, D is TRBD1 or TRBD2 (5 bases each). The germline CDR1 and CDR2 sequences are SSHAT and FNYEAQ (reference sequence). The CDR3 sequence is 13 residues long. This CDR3 reads CASALGTTDTQYF. DNA for the CDR3: TGTGCTAGCGCCCTTGGGACGACAGATACGCAGTATTTT.

This clonotype was counted only a few times. The V and J genes are TRBV2 and TRBJ2-3, with 8 bases matching TRBD1. The CDR3 covers 15 residues. The germline V gene has CDR1 SNHLY and CDR2 FYNNEI. The junction had 7 bases not matched to a gene; V was cut back by 6 bases and J by 2 bases. This chain's CDR3 is CASSLDRGYTDTQYF. The CDR3 bases are TGTGCCAGCAGCCTAGACAGGGGCTACACAGATACGCAGTATTTT.

The chain is built from TRBV14 and TRBJ1-6; the D is unclear. Germline V gene sequence: CDR1 SGHDN, CDR2 FVKESK. The CDR3 extends over 13 amino acids. V was cut by 9 bases and J by 10 bases, with 16 bases left in between. The CDR3 is CASHALIGSPLHF. The CDR3 bases are TGTGCCAGTCATGCCCTAATAGGATCACCCCTCCACTTT.